Listed below are T cell receptor beta chains from one sample, sequenced in a study of response to subunit inactivated influenza vaccine. One entry per CDR3 protein results from TCRdb running MiXCR on the RT-PCR reads. The sample includes 400,000 to 650,000 distinct CDR3 sequences, approximately 7.8% of them seen just once. Sequencing was performed on PBMCs from blood, taken roughly 24 months after vaccination. Source of these receptors: a man between 50 and 75 years old who received an inactivated influenza vaccine. The CDR3 runs from the conserved cysteine through the conserved F or W. Each record gives: clone size, V gene, J gene, D gene, CDR3 protein, CDR3 DNA. D genes are given only for firm matches. Clone size is not always given. Where it is, it says once, few, many or a class for expanded clones.

abundance: few; v_gene: TRBV6-1; j_gene: TRBJ2-7; d_gene: .; CDR3aa: CASSEASTGEQYF; CDR3nt: TGTGCCAGCAGTGAAGCGTCCACAGGGGAGCAGTACTTC
abundance: many; v_gene: TRBV20-1; j_gene: TRBJ1-1; d_gene: .; CDR3aa: CSARIRDTEAFF; CDR3nt: TGCAGTGCTAGGATCCGGGACACTGAAGCTTTCTTT
abundance: many; v_gene: TRBV6-2/TRBV6-3; j_gene: TRBJ1-1; d_gene: .; CDR3aa: CASTQGGGTEAFF; CDR3nt: TGTGCCAGCACCCAAGGTGGGGGGACTGAAGCTTTCTTT
abundance: .; v_gene: TRBV18; j_gene: TRBJ2-1; d_gene: .; CDR3aa: CASSPPEWGLTYNEQFF; CDR3nt: TGTGCCAGCTCACCACCGGAGTGGGGACTTACCTACAATGAGCAGTTCTTC
abundance: few; v_gene: TRBV15; j_gene: TRBJ2-1; d_gene: .; CDR3aa: CATGGPYNEQFF; CDR3nt: TGTGCCACCGGAGGCCCCTACAATGAGCAGTTCTTC
abundance: many; v_gene: TRBV27; j_gene: TRBJ1-1; d_gene: .; CDR3aa: CASSLMRDAEAFF; CDR3nt: TGTGCCAGCAGTTTAATGCGGGACGCTGAAGCTTTCTTT
abundance: many; v_gene: TRBV7-2; j_gene: TRBJ2-5; d_gene: .; CDR3aa: CASTREETQYF; CDR3nt: TGTGCCAGCACCAGGGAAGAGACCCAGTACTTC
abundance: few; v_gene: TRBV5-6; j_gene: TRBJ2-2; d_gene: TRBD2; CDR3aa: CASSLWLLAGSGELFF; CDR3nt: TGTGCCAGCAGCTTGTGGTTACTAGCGGGATCTGGGGAGCTGTTTTTT
abundance: few; v_gene: TRBV2; j_gene: TRBJ2-3; d_gene: TRBD1; CDR3aa: CASTQDRGTDTQYF; CDR3nt: TGTGCCAGCACCCAGGACAGGGGCACAGATACGCAGTATTTT
abundance: .; v_gene: TRBV5-5; j_gene: TRBJ1-5; d_gene: .; CDR3aa: CASSSSGGSVGNQPQHF; CDR3nt: TGTGCCAGCAGCTCGTCGGGAGGGTCGGTGGGCAATCAGCCCCAGCATTTT
abundance: many; v_gene: TRBV12-3/TRBV12-4; j_gene: TRBJ2-7; d_gene: TRBD1; CDR3aa: CASSRGYEQYF; CDR3nt: TGTGCCAGCAGCAGGGGGTACGAGCAGTACTTC
abundance: .; v_gene: TRBV7-3; j_gene: TRBJ2-3; d_gene: TRBD2; CDR3aa: CASSLTTLAETSTDTQYF; CDR3nt: TGTGCCAGCAGCTTAACCACCCTAGCGGAGACCTCCACAGATACGCAGTATTTT
abundance: .; v_gene: TRBV10-3; j_gene: TRBJ2-5; d_gene: TRBD1; CDR3aa: CAISVDRAETQYF; CDR3nt: TGTGCCATCAGCGTAGACAGGGCGGAGACCCAGTACTTC
abundance: .; v_gene: TRBV12-3/TRBV12-4; j_gene: TRBJ2-2; d_gene: .; CDR3aa: CASSHTPIANTGELFF; CDR3nt: TGTGCCAGCAGTCACACACCAATCGCGAACACCGGGGAGCTGTTTTTT
abundance: many; v_gene: TRBV7-9; j_gene: TRBJ1-1; d_gene: .; CDR3aa: CASSLTQGTEAFF; CDR3nt: TGTGCCAGCAGCCTAACGCAGGGGACTGAAGCTTTCTTT
abundance: few; v_gene: TRBV20-1; j_gene: TRBJ2-7; d_gene: TRBD1; CDR3aa: CSPMGGQGRREQYF; CDR3nt: TGCAGTCCGATGGGGGGACAGGGGCGTCGCGAGCAGTACTTC
abundance: .; v_gene: TRBV7-2; j_gene: TRBJ1-2; d_gene: .; CDR3aa: CASSQGFSYGYTF; CDR3nt: TGTGCCAGCAGCCAAGGGTTTTCATATGGCTACACCTTC
abundance: few; v_gene: TRBV28; j_gene: TRBJ2-2; d_gene: .; CDR3aa: CASSLRFGELFF; CDR3nt: TGTGCCAGCAGTTTAAGGTTCGGGGAGCTGTTTTTT
abundance: many; v_gene: TRBV25-1; j_gene: TRBJ2-7; d_gene: .; CDR3aa: CASSDRRLLPYEQYF; CDR3nt: TGTGCCAGCAGTGATAGACGGCTACTTCCTTACGAGCAGTACTTC
abundance: many; v_gene: TRBV7-2; j_gene: TRBJ2-4; d_gene: .; CDR3aa: CASSPIAKNIQYF; CDR3nt: TGTGCCAGCAGCCCCATAGCGAAAAACATTCAGTACTTC
abundance: few; v_gene: TRBV7-9; j_gene: TRBJ2-1; d_gene: .; CDR3aa: CASSLAGGPFDEQFF; CDR3nt: TGTGCCAGCAGCTTAGCGGGCGGGCCGTTCGATGAGCAGTTCTTC
abundance: few; v_gene: TRBV7-2; j_gene: TRBJ1-4; d_gene: .; CDR3aa: CASSSYRGSNEKLFF; CDR3nt: TGTGCCAGCAGCTCCTACCGGGGGTCTAATGAAAAACTGTTTTTT
abundance: .; v_gene: TRBV5-1; j_gene: TRBJ2-5; d_gene: .; CDR3aa: CASSLAEVVGQETQYF; CDR3nt: TGCGCCAGCAGCTTGGCCGAGGTTGTTGGCCAAGAGACCCAGTACTTC
abundance: once; v_gene: TRBV12-3/TRBV12-4; j_gene: TRBJ2-7; d_gene: .; CDR3aa: CASSLARGTAPYEQYF; CDR3nt: TGTGCCAGCAGTTTAGCGCGGGGGACAGCCCCGTACGAGCAGTACTTC
abundance: many; v_gene: TRBV4-3; j_gene: TRBJ2-4; d_gene: .; CDR3aa: CASSQERTLAKNIQYF; CDR3nt: TGCGCCAGCAGCCAAGAACGGACACTAGCCAAAAACATTCAGTACTTC
abundance: few; v_gene: TRBV24-1; j_gene: TRBJ2-5; d_gene: .; CDR3aa: CANIGRHQETQYF; CDR3nt: TGTGCCAATATAGGACGGCACCAAGAGACCCAGTACTTC
abundance: many; v_gene: TRBV3-1; j_gene: TRBJ2-1; d_gene: .; CDR3aa: CASSQVRDSWNEQFF; CDR3nt: TGTGCCAGCAGCCAAGTCCGAGATAGCTGGAATGAGCAGTTCTTC
abundance: many; v_gene: TRBV12-3/TRBV12-4; j_gene: TRBJ2-7; d_gene: .; CDR3aa: CASSLQAHYEQYF; CDR3nt: TGTGCCAGCAGTTTACAGGCCCACTACGAGCAGTACTTC
abundance: many; v_gene: TRBV5-1; j_gene: TRBJ2-5; d_gene: .; CDR3aa: CASSLGDNQETQYF; CDR3nt: TGCGCCAGCAGCTTAGGGGACAACCAAGAGACCCAGTACTTC
abundance: many; v_gene: TRBV4-1; j_gene: TRBJ1-4; d_gene: TRBD1; CDR3aa: CASRPQQGAREKLFF; CDR3nt: TGCGCCAGCAGGCCGCAACAGGGGGCGCGTGAAAAACTGTTTTTT
abundance: .; v_gene: TRBV6-2/TRBV6-3; j_gene: TRBJ1-5; d_gene: .; CDR3aa: CASTSPLGPQHF; CDR3nt: TGTGCCAGCACCTCCCCGCTCGGACCCCAGCATTTT
abundance: .; v_gene: TRBV3-1; j_gene: TRBJ1-2; d_gene: .; CDR3aa: CASRGSNYGYTF; CDR3nt: TGTGCCAGCAGAGGGTCTAACTATGGCTACACCTTC
abundance: once; v_gene: TRBV7-9; j_gene: TRBJ2-3; d_gene: TRBD2; CDR3aa: CASTLGGGPEDTQYF; CDR3nt: TGTGCCAGCACCCTGGGCGGGGGGCCTGAAGATACGCAGTATTTT
abundance: many; v_gene: TRBV29-1; j_gene: TRBJ1-2; d_gene: .; CDR3aa: CSVEDHGRAYSYTF; CDR3nt: TGCAGCGTTGAAGATCATGGCAGGGCCTATAGCTACACCTTC
abundance: .; v_gene: TRBV28; j_gene: TRBJ2-7; d_gene: .; CDR3aa: CASSSLYAGLNYEQYF; CDR3nt: TGTGCCAGCAGTTCCCTTTACGCAGGTCTGAATTACGAGCAGTACTTC
abundance: few; v_gene: TRBV28; j_gene: TRBJ1-5; d_gene: TRBD1; CDR3aa: CAGSQGTYQPQHF; CDR3nt: TGTGCCGGCTCACAGGGGACTTATCAGCCCCAGCATTTT
abundance: many; v_gene: TRBV7-9; j_gene: TRBJ2-5; d_gene: .; CDR3aa: CASSRDGKETQYF; CDR3nt: TGTGCCAGCAGCCGGGACGGTAAAGAGACCCAGTACTTC
abundance: few; v_gene: TRBV18; j_gene: TRBJ2-3; d_gene: TRBD2; CDR3aa: CASSPTSGDTQYF; CDR3nt: TGTGCCAGCTCACCAACTAGCGGAGATACGCAGTATTTT
abundance: few; v_gene: TRBV20-1; j_gene: TRBJ2-5; d_gene: .; CDR3aa: CSPDPRETQYF; CDR3nt: TGCAGTCCGGACCCCCGGGAGACCCAGTACTTC
abundance: many; v_gene: TRBV12-3/TRBV12-4; j_gene: TRBJ2-1; d_gene: TRBD2; CDR3aa: CASSLGGTTNNEQFF; CDR3nt: TGTGCCAGCAGTTTAGGTGGGACTACAAACAATGAGCAGTTCTTC
abundance: .; v_gene: TRBV30; j_gene: TRBJ1-2; d_gene: .; CDR3aa: CAWTGPIYGYTF; CDR3nt: TGTGCCTGGACAGGACCGATCTATGGCTACACCTTC
abundance: .; v_gene: TRBV20-1; j_gene: TRBJ1-2; d_gene: .; CDR3aa: CSARISGNLGTF; CDR3nt: TGCAGTGCTAGAATATCAGGGAATCTCGGCACCTTC
abundance: few; v_gene: TRBV3-1; j_gene: TRBJ2-7; d_gene: .; CDR3aa: CASSHIQGRAEQYF; CDR3nt: TGTGCCAGCAGCCATATACAGGGTCGGGCCGAGCAGTACTTC
abundance: .; v_gene: TRBV30; j_gene: TRBJ2-1; d_gene: TRBD1; CDR3aa: CAWHRGPLGEQFF; CDR3nt: TGTGCCTGGCACAGGGGCCCCTTGGGTGAGCAGTTCTTC
abundance: many; v_gene: TRBV6-2/TRBV6-3; j_gene: TRBJ1-1; d_gene: TRBD1; CDR3aa: CASSSRQGRTEAFF; CDR3nt: TGTGCCAGCAGTTCCCGACAGGGGAGGACTGAAGCTTTCTTT
abundance: few; v_gene: TRBV27; j_gene: TRBJ2-7; d_gene: .; CDR3aa: CASSSRDGPYEQYF; CDR3nt: TGTGCCAGCAGTTCCCGGGACGGACCATACGAGCAGTACTTC
abundance: few; v_gene: TRBV6-1; j_gene: TRBJ2-3; d_gene: .; CDR3aa: CASSPEGSSTDTQYF; CDR3nt: TGTGCCAGCAGCCCTGAAGGGTCTAGCACAGATACGCAGTATTTT
abundance: .; v_gene: TRBV5-1; j_gene: TRBJ2-7; d_gene: TRBD1; CDR3aa: CASRTSGQGTYEQYF; CDR3nt: TGCGCCAGCAGGACTTCGGGACAGGGGACCTACGAGCAGTACTTC
abundance: many; v_gene: TRBV15; j_gene: TRBJ2-5; d_gene: TRBD1; CDR3aa: CATSRDRGVETQYF; CDR3nt: TGTGCCACCAGCAGGGACAGGGGCGTAGAGACCCAGTACTTC
abundance: .; v_gene: TRBV5-1; j_gene: TRBJ2-7; d_gene: .; CDR3aa: CASSLDRQRYSDHEQYF; CDR3nt: TGCGCCAGCAGCTTGGACAGGCAACGCTATTCGGATCATGAGCAGTACTTC